Listed below are T cell receptor beta chains from one sample, sequenced in a study of STAT5B mutations in CD4+ large granular lymphocyte leukemia. Method: immunoSEQ multiplex PCR; TCRdb's copy keeps in-frame clones and lacks some. The sample lists around 34,000 clones; 85% were seen once. The sequencing input was CD4+ T cells from blood buffy coats. The receptors come from a human donor in good health. The conserved cysteine and the conserved F or W are not part of the CDR3 here.

CDR3aa: ASSRLGQPSEKLF; j_gene: TRBJ1-4; v_gene: TRBV7-9
CDR3aa: ASRTGPSNQPQH; j_gene: TRBJ1-5; v_gene: TRBV5-1
CDR3aa: ASSSFGLADYEQY; j_gene: TRBJ2-7; v_gene: TRBV7-2
CDR3aa: ASSPSTGTGDEQY; j_gene: TRBJ2-7; v_gene: TRBV5-4
CDR3aa: AISDRYSNQPQH; j_gene: TRBJ1-5; v_gene: TRBV19
CDR3aa: ASSVASGVGLAYNEQF; j_gene: TRBJ2-1; v_gene: TRBV9
CDR3aa: ASSRLRAGNEQF; j_gene: TRBJ2-1; v_gene: TRBV7-8
CDR3aa: ASSEFLGVGELF; j_gene: TRBJ2-2; v_gene: TRBV6-4
CDR3aa: ASSELANYGYT; j_gene: TRBJ1-2; v_gene: TRBV10-2
CDR3aa: ASSQGRGSWETQY; j_gene: TRBJ2-5; v_gene: TRBV14
CDR3aa: ASSPGLGGNTEAF; j_gene: TRBJ1-1; v_gene: TRBV18
CDR3aa: ASTPHITNTEAF; j_gene: TRBJ1-1; v_gene: TRBV28
CDR3aa: ASSLVGGVREQF; j_gene: TRBJ2-1; v_gene: TRBV7-9
CDR3aa: ASSYGSGLRYT; j_gene: TRBJ1-2; v_gene: TRBV6-5
CDR3aa: ASSAGMGGTEAF; j_gene: TRBJ1-1; v_gene: TRBV9
CDR3aa: ASSSPTGPYEQY; j_gene: TRBJ2-7; v_gene: TRBV18
CDR3aa: ASSSSGLGYNEQF; j_gene: TRBJ2-1; v_gene: TRBV7-9
CDR3aa: ASGARYEQY; j_gene: TRBJ2-7; v_gene: TRBV7-8
CDR3aa: ASSVGAADNEQF; j_gene: TRBJ2-1; v_gene: TRBV9
CDR3aa: ASSLPLSGAEAF; j_gene: TRBJ1-1; v_gene: TRBV5-1
CDR3aa: ASSDLTNTGELF; j_gene: TRBJ2-2; v_gene: TRBV2
CDR3aa: ASSELHKGQPQH; j_gene: TRBJ1-5; v_gene: TRBV10-2
CDR3aa: ASRTHQGPNTGELF; j_gene: TRBJ2-2; v_gene: TRBV12-2
CDR3aa: SVEVGTGLGYEQY; j_gene: TRBJ2-7; v_gene: TRBV29-1
CDR3aa: ASSPTGVAQPQH; j_gene: TRBJ1-5; v_gene: TRBV6-6
CDR3aa: ASTSGTSGSYEQF; j_gene: TRBJ2-1; v_gene: TRBV5-1
CDR3aa: ASSYQGQGSGGYT; j_gene: TRBJ1-2; v_gene: TRBV6-5
CDR3aa: ASRPGADTQY; j_gene: TRBJ2-3; v_gene: TRBV6-1
CDR3aa: ATSSGSRNEQF; j_gene: TRBJ2-1; v_gene: TRBV6-5
CDR3aa: ASSSGQGIYEQY; j_gene: TRBJ2-7; v_gene: TRBV5-1
CDR3aa: ASKRAAYNEQF; j_gene: TRBJ2-1; v_gene: TRBV5-1
CDR3aa: AWRQLNTEAF; j_gene: TRBJ1-1; v_gene: TRBV30
CDR3aa: ASSLPTGGNTIY; j_gene: TRBJ1-3; v_gene: TRBV28
CDR3aa: ASSTNRGNTGELF; j_gene: TRBJ2-2; v_gene: TRBV5-1
CDR3aa: ASSEVAQGGGYT; j_gene: TRBJ1-2; v_gene: TRBV6-1
CDR3aa: ASRKLAGGLQETQY; j_gene: TRBJ2-5; v_gene: TRBV11-2
CDR3aa: ASSQDWGTVQETQY; j_gene: TRBJ2-5; v_gene: TRBV14
CDR3aa: ASSLETGGEGQPQH; j_gene: TRBJ1-5; v_gene: TRBV4-1
CDR3aa: ASSWGGRGSYNEQF; j_gene: TRBJ2-1; v_gene: TRBV7-9
CDR3aa: ASSAHMRSYGYT; j_gene: TRBJ1-2; v_gene: TRBV7-2
CDR3aa: ASSAGQAGANVLT; j_gene: TRBJ2-6; v_gene: TRBV9
CDR3aa: ASSFRASGVGEQY; j_gene: TRBJ2-7; v_gene: TRBV25-1
CDR3aa: ASSSRSGANVLT; j_gene: TRBJ2-6; v_gene: TRBV11-2
CDR3aa: ASSESLAGSYEQY; j_gene: TRBJ2-7; v_gene: TRBV2
CDR3aa: ASSPQEGLGTNYGYT; j_gene: TRBJ1-2; v_gene: TRBV18
CDR3aa: ASSQDIDSYEQY; j_gene: TRBJ2-7; v_gene: TRBV5-4
CDR3aa: ASSYLGSKNIQY; j_gene: TRBJ2-4; v_gene: TRBV6-5
CDR3aa: ASSLVWRDNQPQH; j_gene: TRBJ1-5; v_gene: TRBV28
CDR3aa: ASSLRVVTDTQY; j_gene: TRBJ2-3; v_gene: TRBV7-6
CDR3aa: AWSVRAATEAF; j_gene: TRBJ1-1; v_gene: TRBV30
CDR3aa: ASSEGGSGNTIY; j_gene: TRBJ1-3; v_gene: TRBV6-1
CDR3aa: AWGTGWNGEQF; j_gene: TRBJ2-1; v_gene: TRBV30